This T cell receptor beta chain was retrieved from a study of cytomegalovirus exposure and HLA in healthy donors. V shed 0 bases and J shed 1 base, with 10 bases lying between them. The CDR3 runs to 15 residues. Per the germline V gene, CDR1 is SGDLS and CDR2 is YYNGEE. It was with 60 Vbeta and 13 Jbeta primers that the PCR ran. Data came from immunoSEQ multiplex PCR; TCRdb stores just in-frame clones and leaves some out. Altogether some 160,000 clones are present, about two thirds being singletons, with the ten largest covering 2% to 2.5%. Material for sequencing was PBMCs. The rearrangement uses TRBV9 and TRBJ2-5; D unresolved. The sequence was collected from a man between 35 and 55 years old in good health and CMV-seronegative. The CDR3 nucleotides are TGTGCCAGCAGCGTAGGTACCACATCCCAAGAGACCCAGTACTTC. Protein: CASSVGTTSQETQYF.